The rows below give T cell receptor beta chains drawn from one sample of a study of blood T cell repertoires in COVID-19. Assay used: immunoSEQ multiplex PCR; TCRdb lists only in-frame clones, some missing. Among 200,000 or so clones listed, roughly 90% were seen once. Sequenced: peripheral blood. These receptors were taken from a woman in her 70s with acute or convalescent COVID-19. The CDR3 runs from the conserved cysteine through the conserved F or W. Each record gives: D gene, clone size, V gene, CDR3 length, J gene, CDR3 DNA, CDR3 protein. The D gene is left open where the match is weak. Only some rows state a clone size, as once, few, many or a class for expanded clones.

.	.	TRBV5-4	14	TRBJ2-1	TGTGCCACCGAGCGCGGGGGCGCCCGGGATGAGCAGTTCTTC	CATERGGARDEQFF
.	.	TRBV3-1/TRBV3-2	13	TRBJ2-7	TGTGCCAGCAGCCGGGGGGATTCCTACGAGCAGTACTTC	CASSRGDSYEQYF
.	.	TRBV3-1/TRBV3-2	14	TRBJ1-2	TGTGCCAGCAGCGCATCGACAGGTAACTATGGCTACACCTTC	CASSASTGNYGYTF
TRBD1	.	TRBV29-1	15	TRBJ2-6	TGCAGCGCCGGGGACAGGGCCTCTGGGGCCAACGTCCTGACTTTC	CSAGDRASGANVLTF
.	.	TRBV2	17	TRBJ1-1	TGTGCCAGCAGTCAGGTGGGGGGGCCCCCCTCGAACACTGAAGCTTTCTTT	CASSQVGGPPSNTEAFF
TRBD1	few	TRBV3-1/TRBV3-2	14	TRBJ1-1	TGTGCCAGCAGCCCGGGACAGGGAAAAACTGAAGCTTTCTTT	CASSPGQGKTEAFF
.	.	TRBV16	14	TRBJ2-7	TGTGCCAGCAGCCATTCGGACAGAGGATACGAGCAGTACTTC	CASSHSDRGYEQYF
.	.	TRBV18	13	TRBJ1-1	TGTGCCAGCTCACGTAGGGGGAACACTGAAGCTTTCTTT	CASSRRGNTEAFF
TRBD1	.	TRBV2	13	TRBJ1-1	TGTGCCACCGGAGGGACAGTGAACACTGAAGCTTTCTTT	CATGGTVNTEAFF
.	few	TRBV27	13	TRBJ1-1	TGTGCCAGCAGTCCCCGGGACAACCTAGAAGCTTTCTTT	CASSPRDNLEAFF
.	.	TRBV27	12	TRBJ1-6	TGTGCCAGCAGTTACCGGTATTCACCCCTCCACTTT	CASSYRYSPLHF
TRBD2	.	TRBV29-1	11	TRBJ2-7	TGCAGCGTGGGGACTAGTTTCGAGCAGTACTTC	CSVGTSFEQYF
.	.	TRBV11-3	15	TRBJ2-2	TGTGCCAGCAGCTTAGAGGGAGCGGACACCGGGGAGCTGTTTTTT	CASSLEGADTGELFF
TRBD1	.	TRBV7-9	16	TRBJ2-7	TGTGCCAGCAGCTTGGATCCGGGACAGGGAACCGAAGAGCAGTACTTC	CASSLDPGQGTEEQYF
TRBD1	.	TRBV3-1/TRBV3-2	16	TRBJ1-6	TGTGCCAGCAGCCATTGGGGACAGGGGGATAATTCACCCCTCCACTTT	CASSHWGQGDNSPLHF
.	.	TRBV19	15	TRBJ2-2	TGTGCCAGTAGTATCGTCGAGGGGAGGACCGGGGAGCTGTTTTTT	CASSIVEGRTGELFF
.	.	TRBV6-4	15	TRBJ1-2	TGTGCCAGCAGCGTTCAGCAGGGGAGTTCCTATGGCTACACCTTC	CASSVQQGSSYGYTF
.	.	TRBV11-3	16	TRBJ1-2	TGTGCCAGCAGCTTAGAAGGGGCGGCAGGGATCTATGGCTACACCTTC	CASSLEGAAGIYGYTF
.	.	TRBV2	12	TRBJ2-1	TGTGCCAGCAGGTCAGGGGAACGCGAGCAGTTCTTC	CASRSGEREQFF
.	.	TRBV5-1	16	TRBJ2-1	TGCGCCAGCAGCCCAACCAGGGTAACTACAATTCCCGAGCAGTTCTTC	CASSPTRVTTIPEQFF
TRBD1	.	TRBV14	13	TRBJ1-2	TGTGCCAGCAGCTTAGACAGGGGTGGTGGCTACACCTTC	CASSLDRGGGYTF
TRBD1	.	TRBV5-5	18	TRBJ1-5	TGTGCCAGCAGCCCTTATACAGGGGAGGTGGGAAGCAATCAGCCCCAGCATTTT	CASSPYTGEVGSNQPQHF
TRBD1	.	TRBV5-1	13	TRBJ1-2	TGCGCCAGCAGGAGAGACAGGGAGCGGGGCTACACCTTC	CASRRDRERGYTF
TRBD1	.	TRBV29-1	13	TRBJ1-2	TGCAGCGTGGACGTGGGACAGAACTATGGCTACACCTTC	CSVDVGQNYGYTF
TRBD1	.	TRBV18	15	TRBJ1-3	TGTGCCAGCTCACCAGACAGGGGGCCTGGAAACACCATATATTTT	CASSPDRGPGNTIYF
TRBD1	.	TRBV5-1	13	TRBJ2-5	TGCGCCAGCAGCGAAGACAGGGGAGAGACCCAGTACTTC	CASSEDRGETQYF
TRBD2	.	TRBV9	14	TRBJ2-1	TGTGCCAGCAGCGTAGCGGGAGGAAACAATGAGCAGTTCTTC	CASSVAGGNNEQFF
.	.	TRBV6-1	17	TRBJ1-6	TGTGCCAGCAGTGCTATCTTATGGGGACAAGGCGATTCACCCCTCCACTTT	CASSAILWGQGDSPLHF
.	.	TRBV6-5	16	TRBJ1-1	TGTGCCAGCAGTTACTCCTTCGGGAGGACGGGGACTGAAGCTTTCTTT	CASSYSFGRTGTEAFF
.	.	TRBV19	14	TRBJ1-1	TGTGCCAGTAGTACCCTAGGAGGGAACACTGAAGCTTTCTTT	CASSTLGGNTEAFF
TRBD2	.	TRBV19	16	TRBJ2-1	TGTGCCAGTAGTATCACCGGCGGGAGGGCCATCGGTGAGCAGTTCTTC	CASSITGGRAIGEQFF
TRBD2	.	TRBV11-3	16	TRBJ2-2	TGTGCCAGCAGCCAAGGACTAGCGGGAGCGGCCGGGGAGCTGTTTTTT	CASSQGLAGAAGELFF
.	.	TRBV10-1	12	TRBJ2-7	TGCGCCAGCAGGGACAGTGGCAGCGAGCAGTACTTC	CASRDSGSEQYF
.	.	TRBV29-1	11	TRBJ1-2	TGCAGCGTTGATGGAGGGAGCGGCTACACCTTC	CSVDGGSGYTF
.	few	TRBV6-2/TRBV6-3	13	TRBJ2-7	TGTGCCAGCAGTTACTCGGTCCTAAGCGAGCAGTACTTC	CASSYSVLSEQYF
TRBD1	.	TRBV28	13	TRBJ1-2	TGTGCCACCCGGACAGGGGGTAACTATGGCTACACCTTC	CATRTGGNYGYTF
TRBD1	.	TRBV19	14	TRBJ1-5	TGTGCCAGTAGTACCCGGACAGGGAATCAGCCCCAGCATTTT	CASSTRTGNQPQHF
TRBD1	.	TRBV27	15	TRBJ1-2	TGTGCCAGCAGTTTGACCGGGACAGGGAACTATGGCTACACCTTC	CASSLTGTGNYGYTF